This TCR beta chain was captured in a study of T cell responses to AZD1222 COVID-19 vaccine (dated by TCRdb to about 2021). For context, the study as a whole: AZD1222 recipients given second doses at about 4 weeks or at about 12 weeks were pooled, since spike-specific TCR depth and breadth were not found to differ between the two schedules. Trial participants were enrolled into age subgroups of 18-55, 56-69 and 70-plus years, which contained around 150, 29 and 61 TCR-sequenced participants, respectively. A total of approximately 240 trial participants underwent TCR sequencing, of whom around 200 received two doses of AZD1222 and about 25 received two doses of the MenACWY control vaccine. The research as a whole found: Conclusions about previously exposed vaccinees were limited because only six AZD1222 recipients were SARS-CoV-2 seropositive at baseline. Reportedly, close to half of the unique spike-specific TCRs recognized epitopes lying outside the regions that are mutated in the B.1.351 and B.1.1.7 variants. After two AZD1222 doses, both the breadth and the depth of spike-specific TCRs were significantly higher than at day 0 and than in MenACWY recipients. Most participants were white British and females outnumbered males, and the authors suggested that clonal diversity may have been underestimated. The vaccine-associated CD4 TCRs covered the entire spike protein, and the dominant responses fell in regions 160-218 and 743-854. Because no day 14 peak-response samples were available, repertoires were characterized only after the peak T cell response. The 56-69-year group was small, and its depth increase did not reach significance, likely because of low power.

On this clone itself: What antigen it recognizes has not been identified. No much larger clonotype is one base removed from it; base qualities were not supplied.

The junction shows trimming of 1 base on V and 2 bases on J, plus 12 bases between the germline ends. Reading from cysteine to phenylalanine, the CDR3 counts 15 amino acids. The entry retains the CDR3 DNA only, 45 bases that are in frame from base 1. Per the germline V gene, LGHNA is the CDR1 and YSLEER is the CDR2. Read against the paper, the sample's time point label means: baseline before first vaccination. Samples from vaccinated people were obtained from the UK trials COV001 and COV002, which included a single-blind randomized controlled phase 2/3 trial of AZD1222 (ChAdOx1 nCoV-19) in healthy adults. For TCRbeta chain sequencing, PBMC samples from trial participants were taken at day 0 and at day 28 after the second dose. The CDR3 regions of human TCRbeta chains were subjected to immunosequencing. Per the original workflow: TCRs in the repertoires were compared against a reference library of SARS-CoV-2-specific TCRs that had been generated with the MIRA antigen-specificity platform. Breadth was defined as the fraction of unique TCRs that were SARS-CoV-2-associated, and depth was defined as the fraction of total T cells that were SARS-CoV-2-associated. Each spike-specific TCR was assigned to its reactive spike region and to a CD4 or CD8 class using the MIRA data. Log10-transformed breadth and depth values were compared by one-way ANOVA with Sidak's multiple comparisons tests. Here the immuneACCESS table is served through TCRdb, limited to in-frame sequences with V and J called. Missing clones are a known gap in these copies; in checked studies unresolved V genes cover under half, and the rest lacks a known reason. That table supplies the V and J calls and clone size; D and trimming were determined from the DNA. Within this sample are about 180,000 clones, with about nine tenths of them counted one time only. Around 1.5% of the sample comes from the top ten.

Sequenced material: peripheral blood, taken on day 0 of AZD1222 vaccination. The rearrangement combines TRBV4-3 with TRBJ2-7, with an unclear D gene assignment. This clonotype was obtained from an adult in good health. The CDR3 is CASSQAGQPPYEQYF. The DNA is TGCGCCAGCAGCCAAGCGGGCCAGCCACCCTACGAGCAGTACTTC.